These 8 T cell receptor beta chains were sequenced from one sample in a study of T cell repertoires in cytomegalovirus infection. TCRdb redid the calling of the reads with MiXCR, one entry per CDR3 protein. This repertoire shows some 130,000 distinct CDR3 sequences, more than 7% found once; its top ten account for about 9.5%. Input material: PBMCs. The receptor set was obtained from a human donor in good health (CMV status not recorded). Some clones in this sample may be carry-over from other donors' samples.

The V call is TRBV19, the J call TRBJ1-1; 8 nucleotides match TRBD1. Trimming at V came to 5 bases and at J to 2 bases, leaving 10 bases not matched to a gene. The CDR3 runs 16 residues. The V gene's germline CDR1 is LNHDA and CDR2 SQIVND (reference sequence). The CDR3 region has the DNA TGTGCCAGTAGTCACCGCCCTGGACAGGGAAACACTGAAGCTTTCTTT. This translates into CASSHRPGQGNTEAFF.

This clonotype showed up many times. The V and J genes are TRBV7-6 and TRBJ2-7; D is perhaps TRBD2 (5 bases). This CDR3 has 15 residues. V lost 2 bases and J lost 6, with 17 bases in between. Germline-derived CDR1 and CDR2 are SGHVS and FNYEAQ. The CDR3 bases are TGTGCCAGCAGCTTAAGCAGCGGACCCGGCAGCGAGCAGTACTTC. Translated: CASSLSSGPGSEQYF.

Worth noting for this clonotype: A much bigger clone sits one base away, suggesting this may be a read error. The V gene is TRBV6-6, the J gene TRBJ2-7, with 11 nucleotides matching TRBD2. The CDR3 totals 16 residues. Germline V gives CDR1 MNHNY, CDR2 SVGAGI (reference sequence). Trimming cost V 4 bases and J 2 bases; bases outside gene matches: 7. The chain's CDR3 is CASSFQVAGGTYEQYF. CDR3 DNA: TGTGCCAGCAGTTTTCAAGTAGCGGGGGGGACCTACGAGCAGTACTTC.

This clonotype was observed at least ten times. The CDR3, as DNA: TGCGCCAGCAGCTTGGTTCTGAACACTGAAGCTTTCTTT. It yields the protein CASSLVLNTEAFF. The V call is TRBV5-1, the J call TRBJ1-1, with D unclear. Germline V gene lookup returns CDR1 SGHRS and CDR2 YFSETQ. CDR3 size: 13 residues. V lost 0 bases and J 0 bases, leaving 3 bases between the germline ends.

This clonotype was picked up many times. The gene calls are TRBV6-6 and TRBJ2-7; perhaps TRBD1 as D (6 bases). V lost 7 bases to trimming and J lost 3 bases, with 19 bases between them. Germline loops: CDR1 MNHNY, CDR2 SVGAGI (reference sequence). The CDR3 length is 15 residues. CDR3 coding DNA: TGTGCCAGCACCGAAGGTCCAGGGGATTACTACGAGCAGTACTTC. This translates into CASTEGPGDYYEQYF.

This clonotype is deemed medium-sized. The gene calls are TRBV7-8 and TRBJ2-1; D is uncertain. The length of the CDR3 is 14 residues. Trimming removed 5 bases at V and 4 bases at J, with 12 bases between. CDR1 and CDR2 from the germline V gene are SGHVS and FQNEAQ. CDR3 DNA sequence: TGTGCCAGCAGCCCCACTAACTCATACAATGAGCAGTTCTTC. Protein sequence: CASSPTNSYNEQFF.

The chain has TRBV6-2 or TRBV6-3 and TRBJ1-1; no definite D call. CDR1 is MNHEY, CDR2 SVGEGT, per germline. Between the trimmed V and J ends, which lost 2 bases and 1 base, there was a span of 5 bases. The CDR3 runs to 13 residues. The CDR3, as DNA: TGTGCCAGCAGTTACGAGGGGAACACTGAAGCTTTCTTT. Protein product: CASSYEGNTEAFF.

In this sample, this clonotype turned up many times. V and J are TRBV28 and TRBJ2-3; TRBD1 or TRBD2 may be the D gene (5 bases each). In germline, CDR1 is MDHEN, CDR2 SYDVKM. The CDR3 is 17 residues long. Between the trimmed V and J ends, which lost 5 bases and 4 bases, there was a span of 22 bases. The CDR3 here is CASSPRPWGTSADTQYF. The CDR3 nucleotides are TGTGCCAGCAGTCCACGCCCATGGGGGACGAGTGCAGATACGCAGTATTTT.